This T cell receptor beta chain was found in a study of cytomegalovirus exposure and HLA in healthy donors. Use of 60 Vbeta and 13 Jbeta primers characterized the PCR. Profiled with immunoSEQ multiplex PCR; TCRdb holds only in-frame clones, not every one. The sample has fewer than 150,000 clones; 67% are singletons. As to this clone: What it binds is unknown. A read error may produce the germline difference seen at one junction end.

General study findings and limits: Earlier findings revealed that most TCR beta V segments proved productive either about 90% or about 30% of the time. The authors confirmed in vitro that a few CMV-associated chains were specific for CMV antigens. Rare sequences made up most TCRs, while some public TCRs were found in many donors.

In nominal health when sampled, donors likely had unrecorded immune exposures nonetheless. The origin of this receptor is a man between 18 and 29 years old in good health and CMV-seropositive. Sequenced input: PBMCs.

CDR3 nucleotides: TGTGCCAGCAGCCAAGCCTTGCCCCGCGGGTCCTCCGAGCAGTACTTC. Translation: CASSQALPRGSSEQYF. J is TRBJ2-7 and V is TRBV14; a possible D gene is TRBD2 (5 bases). The CDR3 runs to 16 residues. Germline V gene data show CDR1 as SGHDN and CDR2 as FVKESK. Combining the CDR3 with reference TRBV14 and TRBJ2-7 gives the whole variable domain EAGVTQFPSHSVIEKGQTVTLRCDPISGHDNLYWYRRVMGKEIKFLLHFVKESKQDESGMPNNRFLAERTGGTYSTLKVQPAELEDSGVYFCASSQALPRGSSEQYFGPGTRLTVT.